A single sample gave rise to the 32 T cell receptor beta chains below, sequenced in a study of T cells in Graves' hyperthyroidism and ophthalmopathy. TCR beta CDR3 sequences were amplified from RNA transcripts. HTBI primers were employed in a first-round RT-PCR of the TCR CDR3. Each CDR3 protein gets one entry after TCRdb re-called the multiplex PCR reads with MiXCR. The sample has tens of thousands of distinct CDR3 sequences, around half seen once; the top ten hold roughly 6.2%. Material: blood. The source is a woman aged 45-65 years with Graves' hyperthyroidism that later progressed to Graves' ophthalmopathy.

By its share, this clonotype is medium-sized. This chain joins TRBV24-1 and TRBJ2-3; D is uncertain. Trimming took 0 bases from V and 4 from J, leaving 4 bases between them. Germline assignment: CDR1 KGHDR and CDR2 SFDVKD. CDR3 size: 13 residues. CDR3 amino acids: CATSDLPADTQYF. CDR3 nucleotide sequence: TGTGCCACCAGTGATTTGCCCGCAGATACGCAGTATTTT.

Many counts were recorded for this clonotype. This sequence joins TRBV4-1 and TRBJ2-5, with 14 bases aligning to TRBD2. CDR1 and CDR2 (germline): MGHRA, YSYEKL. The CDR3 has 17 residues. With V trimmed by 3 bases and J by 2 bases, 5 bases remained unmatched. In DNA, the CDR3 is TGCGCCAGCAGCCACTGGACTAGCGGGAGGTATCAAGAGACCCAGTACTTC. This codes for CASSHWTSGRYQETQYF.

Many counts were recorded for this clonotype. V is TRBV14 and J is TRBJ1-3; D is undetermined. The ends were cut back, 6 bases at V and 4 bases at J, with 4 bases in the middle. The germline CDR1 and CDR2 sequences are SGHDN and FVKESK. The CDR3 has 11 amino acids. CDR3 bases: TGTGCCAGCAGTCCCGGAAACACCATATATTTT. Translating it yields CASSPGNTIYF. The full variable domain, rest sourced from reference TRBV14 and TRBJ1-3, is EAGVTQFPSHSVIEKGQTVTLRCDPISGHDNLYWYRRVMGKEIKFLLHFVKESKQDESGMPNNRFLAERTGGTYSTLKVQPAELEDSGVYFCASSPGNTIYFGEGSWLTVV.

CDR3 amino acids: CASGLPTGRNEQFF. The CDR3 bases are TGTGCCAGCGGCCTTCCTACAGGGCGGAATGAGCAGTTCTTC. The chain joins TRBV7-2 to TRBJ2-1; weak D call: TRBD1 (6 bases). The CDR3 covers 14 residues. CDR1 is SGHTA, CDR2 FQGNSA, per germline. V lost 8 bases and J lost 7, with 18 bases in between.

The rearrangement uses TRBV12-3 or TRBV12-4 and TRBJ2-4; no firm D call. The ends were cut back, 0 bases at V and 7 bases at J, with 7 bases in the middle. The CDR3 totals 13 residues. The CDR3 DNA follows: TGTGCCAGCAGTTTAGCTCGGGTGAACATTCAGTACTTC. This encodes CASSLARVNIQYF.

In this sample, this clonotype turned up once. The junction and the germline gene differ at one end; a read error may be behind it. The chain uses TRBV7-9 and TRBJ1-2; maybe TRBD1 (5 bases). CDR1 and CDR2 from the germline V gene are SEHNR and FQNEAQ (reference sequence). The CDR3 extends over 15 amino acids. CDR3 bases: TGTGCCAGCAGCTTAGGGGTTTCGGGGGTCTTTGGCCACACCTTC. Translated, it gives CASSLGVSGVFGHTF.

A remark on this clonotype: At one of its ends the junction is not consistent with the germline gene, which may arise from a read error. The chain is built from TRBV2 and TRBJ1-4; D ambiguous. This CDR3 spans 16 amino acids. Germline CDR1 is SNHLY and CDR2 is FYNNEI. For the CDR3, the DNA is TGTGCCAGCAGCCCGGGCCAATCAACGGAAAATGAAAAACTGTTTTTC. It yields the protein CASSPGQSTENEKLFF.

V gene TRBV10-3 combines with J gene TRBJ2-3, with D unresolved. The CDR3 runs 14 residues. V was trimmed by 0 bases and J by 4 bases, leaving 8 bases between them. Germline loops: CDR1 ENHRY, CDR2 SYGVKD. The CDR3 spells CAISESRGSDTQYF. CDR3 DNA: TGTGCCATCAGTGAGTCGCGCGGCTCAGATACGCAGTATTTT.

The chain couples TRBV7-9 to TRBJ2-5, with TRBD1 matching 9 bases. The CDR3 runs to 14 residues. CDR1 and CDR2 (germline): SEHNR, FQNEAQ (reference sequence). The ends lost 6 bases at V and 2 bases at J; junction bases unmatched: 4. The CDR3 DNA sequence: TGTGCCAGCAGTCAGGGGACAGGGCAAGAGACCCAGTACTTC. Residues: CASSQGTGQETQYF.

This clonotype was observed many times. The chain employs TRBV11-1 and TRBJ1-3, with unresolved D. Per the germline V gene, CDR1 is SGHAT and CDR2 is FQDESV (reference sequence). The V end lost 5 bases, the J end lost 2 bases, and 4 bases lay between the germline ends. The CDR3 runs to 12 residues. The CDR3 nucleotides read TGTGCCAGCAGCCCGCCTGGAAACACCATATATTTT. This sequence encodes CASSPPGNTIYF.

The chain links TRBV19 to TRBJ1-1; D is undetermined. Trimming took off 5 bases at V and 5 bases at J, with 12 bases between the two ends. Germline loops: CDR1 LNHDA, CDR2 SQIVND (reference sequence). This CDR3 is 13 amino acids long. The CDR3 loop reads CASSSKVGTEAFF. The DNA of the CDR3 is TGTGCCAGTAGTTCCAAAGTGGGGACTGAAGCTTTCTTT.

The chain combines TRBV20-1 with TRBJ2-1, with 8 bases identical to TRBD2. The germline V gene encodes CDR1 DFQATT and CDR2 SNEGSKA (reference sequence). The CDR3 totals 14 residues. After removal of 2 bases from V and 8 bases from J, the junction contained 8 bases not matched to a gene. CDR3 DNA sequence: TGCAGTGCTAGATACTCCCCGACTAGCGATGAGCAGTTCTTC. It translates to CSARYSPTSDEQFF.

The gene calls are TRBV7-9 and TRBJ2-7; perhaps TRBD1 as D (6 bases). Between the trimmed V and J ends, which lost 4 bases and 4 bases, there was a span of 32 bases. The CDR3 covers 20 residues. Germline values: CDR1 SEHNR, CDR2 FQNEAQ (reference sequence). The CDR3 sequence is CASSSTTGWSGSLTLYEQYF. The CDR3 region has the DNA TGTGCCAGCAGCTCAACCACAGGGTGGAGCGGCTCACTCACCCTTTACGAGCAGTACTTC.

This clonotype was counted a single time. V usage is TRBV7-9 and J usage is TRBJ2-7; 8 positions match TRBD1. The CDR3 contains 15 residues. CDR1 and CDR2 (germline): SEHNR, FQNEAQ (reference sequence). Germline trimming cut 1 base from V and 5 bases from J; bases unmatched to any gene: 7. The chain's CDR3 is CASSLEGQGAHEQYF. The CDR3 DNA sequence: TGTGCCAGCAGCTTAGAGGGGCAGGGGGCTCACGAGCAGTACTTC.

Note on this clonotype: A much larger clone lies a single base off, so this may be a read error. The chain carries TRBV30 and TRBJ1-2, with D maybe TRBD1 (6 bases). V dropped 8 bases and J dropped 5 bases, with 18 bases sitting between them. The length of the CDR3 is 13 residues. Germline V gene lookup returns CDR1 GTSNPN and CDR2 SVGIG (reference sequence). CDR3 loop: CARPSRGNYGYTF. The CDR3 DNA follows: TGTGCCCGTCCTTCTAGGGGGAATTATGGCTACACCTTC.

This clonotype came up many times. One end of the junction varies from germline; a read error may be responsible. This chain joins TRBV20-1 and TRBJ1-6, with D possibly matching TRBD1 (5 bases). Germline values: CDR1 DFQATT, CDR2 SNEGSKA (reference sequence). The CDR3 is made up of 13 amino acids. The CDR3 DNA reads TGCGGTGCTAGGGCTGACAGCGGTTCACCCCTCCACTTT. Amino acids: CGARADSGSPLHF.

At least ten counts were recorded for this clonotype. The chain combines TRBV14 with TRBJ1-1; D not resolved. V lost 1 base, J lost 6 bases, and 3 bases lay in between. This CDR3 is 11 amino acids long. The germline V gene encodes CDR1 SGHDN and CDR2 FVKESK. The CDR3 spells CASSQAPEAFF. In nucleotides, the CDR3 is TGTGCCAGCAGCCAAGCCCCTGAAGCTTTCTTT.

The chain recombines TRBV6-5 with TRBJ2-7; D is perhaps TRBD1 (6 bases). Trimming shortened V by 7 bases and J by 4 bases, and 11 bases separated the two germline ends. There are 12 residues in the CDR3. Germline CDR1 is MNHEY and CDR2 is SVGAGI. CDR3 protein: CASTEGGYEQYF. In nucleotides, the CDR3 is TGTGCCAGCACCGAAGGGGGTTACGAGCAGTACTTC.

The CDR3 nucleotides read TGTGCCAGCAGCCCAGACAGGGGTAATGAGCAGTTCTTC. It is translated as CASSPDRGNEQFF. V usage is TRBV7-2 and J usage is TRBJ2-5; TRBD1 matches at 8 bases. The J call may not be correct, given that the DNA end is closer to TRBJ2-1. The CDR3 covers 13 residues. Germline CDR1 SGHTA, CDR2 FQGNSA.

This clonotype was observed at least ten times. The chain uses TRBV6-6 and TRBJ1-1; possibly TRBD1 for D (5 bases). CDR1 and CDR2 from the germline V gene are MNHNY and SVGAGI (reference sequence). The V end lost 0 bases, the J end lost 5 bases, and 10 bases lay between the germline ends. The CDR3 has 14 amino acids. CDR3 DNA sequence: TGTGCCAGCAGTTACTCGGGGCTGCAGACTGAAGCTTTCTTT. Its protein is CASSYSGLQTEAFF.

The chain carries TRBV20-1 and TRBJ2-7, with D maybe TRBD2 (6 bases). From germline, CDR1 is DFQATT and CDR2 SNEGSKA (reference sequence). V was cut by 3 bases and J by 0 bases, with 15 bases left in between. The CDR3 is 15 residues long. The CDR3 region is CSASGSAGSSYEQYF. The CDR3 DNA sequence: TGCAGTGCTAGTGGTTCGGCGGGGAGCTCCTACGAGCAGTACTTC.

This clonotype was picked up many times. The CDR3 DNA reads TGTGCCAGCAGCTTAGGGGCAGCTACGAACACCGGGGAGCTGTTTTTT. It encodes CASSLGAATNTGELFF. The chain is built from TRBV7-6 and TRBJ2-2; D gene unclear. The CDR3 sequence is 16 residues long. Trimming pared 1 base from V and 0 bases from J, leaving 9 bases between. Germline CDR1 is SGHVS and CDR2 is FNYEAQ.

The V and J genes are TRBV2 and TRBJ1-1, with D unclear. Germline CDR1 is SNHLY and CDR2 is FYNNEI. The length of the CDR3 is 13 residues. V lost 8 bases and J lost 5, with 15 bases in between. The CDR3 DNA reads as TGTGCCAGCGAGGAAGGGTTCCAAACTGAAGCTTTCTTT. Translation gives CASEEGFQTEAFF. Full variable domain (missing parts from reference TRBV2 and TRBJ1-1): EPEVTQTPSHQVTQMGQEVILRCVPISNHLYFYWYRQILGQKVEFLVSFYNNEISEKSEIFDDQFSVERPDGSNFTLKIRSTKLEDSAMYFCASEEGFQTEAFFGQGTRLTVV.

This clonotype was detected many times. This rearrangement joins TRBV11-3 to TRBJ2-7; D unresolved. V was cut by 2 bases and J by 0 bases, with 8 bases left in between. CDR1 is SGHNT, CDR2 YENEEA, per germline. The CDR3 runs 14 residues. CDR3 in amino acids: CASSLFGVSYEQYF. The CDR3 DNA reads as TGTGCCAGCAGCTTATTTGGGGTCTCCTACGAGCAGTACTTC.

This clonotype was seen many times. The chain links TRBV9 to TRBJ2-3, with 9 bases aligning to TRBD1. The CDR3 extends over 14 amino acids. Germline assignment: CDR1 SGDLS and CDR2 YYNGEE. Losses at the gene ends were 3 bases for V and 6 bases for J; bases not matched to a gene: 5. This chain's CDR3 is CASSDRGRSDTQYF. The DNA of the CDR3 is TGTGCCAGCAGCGACAGGGGGCGCTCGGATACGCAGTATTTT.

This clonotype was detected many times. This chain uses TRBV27 with TRBJ2-5; 13 bases line up with TRBD2. This CDR3 is 18 amino acids long. Trimming removed 4 bases from V and 2 bases from J; junction bases left unmatched: 10. The V gene's germline CDR1 is MNHEY and CDR2 SMNVEV (reference sequence). DNA for the CDR3: TGTGCCAGCAGTTCACTAGCGGGAGGGCCTTTCGGACAAGAGACCCAGTACTTC. Its protein is CASSSLAGGPFGQETQYF.

Comments on this clonotype: The junction does not match germline at one end; this may be a read error. J is TRBJ1-1 and V is TRBV10-1, with D perhaps matching TRBD1 (5 bases). CDR1 and CDR2 (germline): WNHNN, SYGVQD (reference sequence). The CDR3 has 9 residues. CDR3 in DNA: TGCGCCAGCAGTGTGGGGGGGGTCTTT. This encodes CASSVGGVF.

The V gene is TRBV12-3 or TRBV12-4, the J gene TRBJ2-7; no definite D call. The CDR3 is 15 residues long. V was clipped by 6 bases and J by 4 bases, with 19 bases between them. Here the CDR3 reads CASRSGVGSLYEQYF. Here the CDR3 DNA reads TGTGCCAGCAGGTCCGGCGTGGGTAGTTTGTACGAGCAGTACTTC.

The sample holds many counts of this clonotype. The chain joins TRBV4-2 to TRBJ2-7; a possible D gene is TRBD1 (5 bases). Germline loops: CDR1 LGHNA, CDR2 YNFKEQ. V lost 0 bases, J lost 3 bases, and 9 bases lay in between. The CDR3 is 14 residues long. DNA of the CDR3: TGTGCCAGCAGCCAAGAGCAGGGAAGCTACGAGCAGTACTTC. The encoded protein is CASSQEQGSYEQYF.

Within the sample, this clonotype is medium-sized. The chain uses TRBV10-2 and TRBJ2-7; TRBD1 matches 8 bases. The CDR3 extends over 13 amino acids. After removal of 6 bases from V and 4 bases from J, the junction contained 5 bases not matched to a gene. The germline V gene encodes CDR1 WSHSY and CDR2 SAAADI. CDR3 nucleotide sequence: TGCGCCAGCAGCGCCGGACAGGGATACGAGCAGTACTTC. It yields the protein CASSAGQGYEQYF.

Details on this clonotype: It is likely a read error, because the conserved phenylalanine at the end of the CDR3 is missing. This chain uses TRBV12-3 or TRBV12-4 with TRBJ2-1; D is uncertain. The germline V and J ends were trimmed by 8 bases and 2 bases, with 10 bases remaining between them. The CDR3 runs 13 residues. The CDR3 sequence is CASAGKPYNEQFL. CDR3 DNA: TGTGCCAGCGCCGGAAAGCCCTACAATGAGCAGTTCTTG.

The gene calls are TRBV9 and TRBJ2-1; 8 nucleotides align to TRBD1. Germline V lookup: CDR1 SGDLS, CDR2 YYNGEE. The CDR3 is made up of 15 amino acids. Losses at the gene ends were 3 bases for V and 4 bases for J; bases not matched to a gene: 6. CDR3 nucleotides: TGTGCCAGCAGCGGAGGGACAGGACCTTACAATGAGCAGTTCTTC. Amino acids: CASSGGTGPYNEQFF.